What follows are 28 T cell receptor beta chains derived from one specimen sequenced in a study of shared clonotypes between healthy human individuals. Profiling relied on immunoSEQ multiplex PCR, and the TCRdb table lists in-frame clones only, not all of them. The table lists about half a million clones, 79% of them singletons. Sequencing was performed on PBMCs. These receptors were collected from a middle-aged woman in good health. Some clones in this sample may be carry-over from other donors' samples.

This clone was detected only once. The chain is built from TRBV7-8 and TRBJ2-7, with 8 bases that match TRBD1. J gave up 4 bases and V 1 base, and 3 bases lay outside the gene matches. CDR3 length: 14 amino acids. In germline, CDR1 is SGHVS, CDR2 FQNEAQ. The CDR3 spells CASSLGRGRYEQYF. For the CDR3, the DNA is TGTGCCAGCAGCTTAGGCAGGGGGCGGTACGAGCAGTACTTC.

The chain uses TRBV29-1 and TRBJ2-7; 8 bases are shared with TRBD2. This CDR3 region has 14 residues. CDR1 is SQVTM, CDR2 ANQGSEA, per germline. V trimming: 2 bases; J trimming: 6 bases; junction bases outside the gene matches: 9. Here the CDR3 reads CSVENSGISGEQYF. The CDR3 DNA reads as TGCAGCGTTGAAAATAGCGGGATTAGTGGCGAGCAGTACTTC.

The rearrangement joins TRBV7-9 to TRBJ1-2; 11 nucleotides agree with TRBD1. Germline assignment: CDR1 SEHNR and CDR2 FQNEAQ (reference sequence). With 1 base clipped from V and 3 bases from J, the junction kept 4 bases outside the gene matches. This CDR3 contains 16 residues. This CDR3 is CASSLGRDRGYYGYTF. The CDR3 nucleotides are TGTGCCAGCAGCTTAGGGCGGGACAGGGGGTACTATGGCTACACCTTC.

The V call is TRBV6-5, the J call TRBJ2-2; tentatively, D is TRBD1 or TRBD2 (5 bases each). This CDR3 has 15 amino acids. Germline CDR1 reads MNHEY; CDR2 reads SVGAGI. Trimming took off 4 bases at V and 4 bases at J, with 13 bases between the two ends. CDR3 nucleotide sequence: TGTGCCAGCAGTTCACCGGGACGGGGCACCGGGGAGCTGTTTTTT. It is translated as CASSSPGRGTGELFF.

This clone was detected only a few times. The chain is built from TRBV7-8 and TRBJ2-1, with TRBD2 matching 9 bases. Trimming at V came to 5 bases and at J to 9 bases, leaving 11 bases not matched to a gene. CDR3 length equals 15 residues. Germline V gene data show CDR1 as SGHVS and CDR2 as FQNEAQ. CDR3 region: CASSPPRGRASEQFF. The CDR3 DNA is TGTGCCAGCAGCCCCCCGCGCGGGAGGGCCAGTGAGCAGTTCTTC.

The V call is TRBV4-3, the J call TRBJ2-7; TRBD2 agrees at 7 bases. The CDR3 length is 13 residues. V lost 0 bases and J lost 11; bases outside the gene matches: 7. Germline CDR1 is LGHNA and CDR2 is YSLEER. In DNA, the CDR3 is TGCGCCAGCAGCCAAGATAAGGGACTACCCGAGTACTTC. Its protein product is CASSQDKGLPEYF.

The genes are TRBV15 and TRBJ1-4; D call uncertain. The CDR3 extends over 13 amino acids. V lost 5 bases to trimming and J lost 8 bases, with 12 bases between them. Per the germline V gene, CDR1 is LNHNV and CDR2 is YYDKDF (reference sequence). CDR3 loop: CATSDRVKEKLFF. The DNA for the CDR3 is TGTGCCACCAGCGATAGGGTGAAAGAAAAACTGTTTTTT.

The chain has TRBV28 and TRBJ2-7; TRBD2 matches 10 bases. The germline V gene encodes CDR1 MDHEN and CDR2 SYDVKM. V gave up 3 bases and J gave up 4 bases; unmatched junction bases: 9. This CDR3 has 16 amino acids. The CDR3 sequence: CASSLSLLAGEYEQYF. The CDR3 DNA sequence: TGTGCCAGCAGTTTGTCACTTCTAGCGGGAGAATACGAGCAGTACTTC. The full variable domain, completed using reference TRBV28 and TRBJ2-7, is DVKVTQSSRYLVKRTGEKVFLECVQDMDHENMFWYRQDPGLGLRLIYFSYDVKMKEKGDIPEGYSVSREKKERFSLILESASTNQTSMYLCASSLSLLAGEYEQYFGPGTRLTVT.

V usage is TRBV4-1 and J usage is TRBJ2-1; 8 nucleotides match TRBD2. Germline values: CDR1 MGHRA, CDR2 YSYEKL. The V gene end was trimmed by 4 bases and the J gene end by 4 bases; junction bases not matched to a gene: 6. The CDR3 has 15 amino acids. The CDR3 nucleotides read TGCGCCAGCAGCCGGAGCGGGGGTCTGTACAATGAGCAGTTCTTC. It translates to CASSRSGGLYNEQFF.

The chain has TRBV9 and TRBJ2-4; 8 bases align to TRBD2. Germline V lookup: CDR1 SGDLS, CDR2 YYNGEE. The CDR3 loop spans 15 amino acids. Trimming cost V 2 bases and J 6 bases; bases outside gene matches: 7. CDR3 region: CASSVGTSGLNIQYF. The CDR3 nucleotides read TGTGCCAGCAGCGTTGGAACTAGCGGTCTAAACATTCAGTACTTC. Full variable domain (missing parts from reference TRBV9 and TRBJ2-4): DSGVTQTPKHLITATGQRVTLRCSPRSGDLSVYWYQQSLDQGLQFLIQYYNGEERAKGNILERFSAQQFPDLHSELNLSSLELGDSALYFCASSVGTSGLNIQYFGAGTRLSVL.

The sample holds many counts of this clone. The V call is TRBV27, the J call TRBJ1-5; 9 bases align to TRBD1. CDR1 MNHEY and CDR2 SMNVEV come from the germline V gene (reference sequence). There are 14 residues in the CDR3. J gave up 1 base and V 8 bases, and 3 bases lay outside the gene matches. In DNA form, the CDR3 reads TGTGCCAGCCGAGGGACAGGGAGCAATCAGCCCCAGCATTTT. It translates to CASRGTGSNQPQHF.

This rearrangement joins TRBV6-6 to TRBJ1-2, with no clear D. This CDR3 contains 13 residues. V was clipped by 2 bases and J by 2 bases, with 6 bases between them. In germline, CDR1 is MNHNY, CDR2 SVGAGI (reference sequence). CDR3 protein: CASSYSGNYGYTF. CDR3 sequence (DNA): TGTGCCAGCAGTTACAGCGGAAACTATGGCTACACCTTC.

This chain joins TRBV6-1 and TRBJ1-2; D is ambiguous. Trimming removed 2 bases at V and 8 bases at J, with 15 bases between. Germline V lookup: CDR1 MNHNS, CDR2 SASEGT. CDR3 length: 14 amino acids. CDR3 sequence reads: CASSELGLSGGYTF. The DNA of the CDR3 is TGTGCCAGCAGTGAACTTGGGCTTTCCGGGGGCTACACCTTC.

V is TRBV2 and J is TRBJ2-6; 11 bases are a match to TRBD1. The germline CDR1 and CDR2 sequences are SNHLY and FYNNEI. The CDR3 extends over 17 amino acids. V was clipped by 6 bases and J by 4 bases; unmatched bases: 8. The CDR3 coding sequence is TGTGCCAGCAGGGACAGGGGGCCCTTAACCGGGGCCAACGTCCTGACTTTC. Amino acid sequence: CASRDRGPLTGANVLTF.

J is TRBJ2-1 and V is TRBV28; D not resolved. Germline values: CDR1 MDHEN, CDR2 SYDVKM. Trimming took off 6 bases at V and 4 bases at J, with 10 bases between the two ends. This CDR3 is built from 13 residues. DNA for the CDR3: TGTGCCAGCAGCAGGCTACCTTACAATGAGCAGTTCTTC. The encoded protein is CASSRLPYNEQFF.

This chain links TRBV19 with TRBJ1-2; D ambiguous. Germline assignment: CDR1 LNHDA and CDR2 SQIVND (reference sequence). V was cut by 3 bases and J by 6 bases, with 17 bases left in between. There are 15 residues in the CDR3. The CDR3 nucleotides are TGTGCCAGTAGTATTGGTGTCACAGCCCCTAATGGCTACACCTTC. This encodes CASSIGVTAPNGYTF.

In regard to this clone: This specimen includes other DNA sequences encoding the same CDR3. The CDR3 region is CAISESGINEQFF. The DNA of the CDR3 is TGTGCCATCAGTGAGTCGGGTATAAATGAGCAGTTCTTC. The chain uses TRBV10-3 and TRBJ2-1; the D is unclear. Trimming stripped 0 bases from V and 7 bases from J, with 7 bases between. Germline CDR1 and CDR2: ENHRY and SYGVKD. The CDR3 consists of 13 residues.

The chain couples TRBV6-5 to TRBJ1-3, with D hard to call. V shed 0 bases and J shed 7 bases, with 10 bases lying between them. Germline loops: CDR1 MNHEY, CDR2 SVGAGI. This CDR3 has 14 residues. The CDR3 sequence: CASSYSRSGNTIYF. The CDR3, as DNA: TGTGCCAGCAGTTACTCTAGGTCCGGGAACACCATATATTTT.

The chain joins TRBV19 to TRBJ2-5; 16 nucleotides match TRBD2. Germline-derived CDR1 and CDR2 are LNHDA and SQIVND (reference sequence). Trimming cost V 5 bases and J 5 bases; bases outside gene matches: 5. The CDR3 is made up of 16 amino acids. The CDR3 is CASSGTSGRAGETQYF. CDR3 in DNA: TGTGCCAGTAGTGGGACTAGCGGGAGGGCCGGGGAGACCCAGTACTTC. Drawing the rest from reference TRBV19 and TRBJ2-5, the complete variable domain is DGGITQSPKYLFRKEGQNVTLSCEQNLNHDAMYWYRQDPGQGLRLIYYSQIVNDFQKGDIAEGYSVSREKKESFPLTVTSAQKNPTAFYLCASSGTSGRAGETQYFGPGTRLLVL.

The chain combines TRBV28 with TRBJ2-7, with 11 bases matching TRBD2. V shed 6 bases and J 5 bases; nucleotides not matched to a gene: 6. The CDR3 has 14 amino acids. Per the germline V gene, CDR1 is MDHEN and CDR2 is SYDVKM. The CDR3 here is CASRRASGRNEQYF. For the CDR3, the DNA is TGTGCCAGCAGGAGGGCTAGCGGGAGGAACGAGCAGTACTTC.

V gene TRBV5-4 combines with J gene TRBJ2-1, with D tentatively TRBD2 (6 bases). The germline V and J ends were trimmed by 4 bases and 5 bases, with 13 bases remaining between them. The CDR3 is made up of 14 amino acids. Germline CDR1 is SGHNT and CDR2 is YYREEE (reference sequence). Here the CDR3 reads CASSARTNHNEQFF. In DNA form, the CDR3 reads TGTGCCAGCAGCGCCAGGACTAACCACAATGAGCAGTTCTTC.

This rearrangement joins TRBV6-1 to TRBJ1-5, with a weak D call TRBD1 (5 bases). CDR1 is MNHNS and CDR2 is SASEGT in the germline V gene. CDR3 length equals 13 residues. V lost 5 bases, J lost 5 bases, and 10 bases lay in between. As DNA, the CDR3 is TGTGCCAGCAGTCGGGACGAGTATCAGCCCCAGCATTTT. Translation: CASSRDEYQPQHF.

CDR3: CSVASEGDRGAKYNEQFF. CDR3 bases: TGCAGCGTTGCCTCGGAAGGGGACAGGGGGGCAAAATACAATGAGCAGTTCTTC. This chain connects TRBV29-1 to TRBJ2-1; 11 bases line up with TRBD1. There are 18 residues in the CDR3. Germline values: CDR1 SQVTM, CDR2 ANQGSEA. V lost 4 bases to trimming and J lost 4 bases; unmatched junction nucleotides: 15.

J is TRBJ2-5 and V is TRBV27; TRBD2 matches at 10 bases. Germline CDR1 reads MNHEY; CDR2 reads SMNVEV (reference sequence). The CDR3 consists of 16 residues. The trim removed 3 bases at V and 0 bases at J, leaving 4 bases unmatched. The CDR3 is CASSFTSGRDQETQYF. CDR3 coding DNA: TGTGCCAGCAGTTTTACGAGCGGGAGGGACCAAGAGACCCAGTACTTC.

The gene calls are TRBV11-2 and TRBJ2-4; D call uncertain. The CDR3 extends over 13 amino acids. Looked up from germline, CDR1 is SGHAT and CDR2 is FQNNGV. V lost 3 bases to trimming and J lost 9 bases, with 12 bases between them. The CDR3: CASSLSSVGIQYF. CDR3 DNA sequence: TGTGCCAGCAGCTTGAGTTCAGTAGGCATTCAGTACTTC.

The chain has TRBV5-8 and TRBJ2-3; 9 bases map to TRBD1. The CDR3 runs to 16 residues. Germline V gene data show CDR1 as SGHTS and CDR2 as YDEGEE. V gave up 6 bases and J gave up 2 bases; unmatched junction bases: 10. The CDR3 reads CASIATGTGTTDTQYF. The CDR3 DNA follows: TGTGCCAGCATCGCGACCGGGACAGGGACCACAGATACGCAGTATTTT.

This clone turned up a few times. The chain combines TRBV7-8 with TRBJ1-5, with 7 bases aligning to TRBD1. The V gene end was trimmed by 2 bases and the J gene end by 7 bases; junction bases not matched to a gene: 5. The CDR3 is 14 amino acids. Germline CDR1 reads SGHVS; CDR2 reads FQNEAQ. The CDR3 DNA sequence: TGTGCCAGCAGCTTAACAGGGGTTCGGCAGCCCCAGCATTTT. Its translation is CASSLTGVRQPQHF.

The rearrangement joins TRBV4-2 to TRBJ2-1; tentatively, D is TRBD2 (6 bases). This CDR3 is built from 15 residues. The V end lost 2 bases, the J end lost 6 bases, and 14 bases lay between the germline ends. In germline, CDR1 is LGHNA, CDR2 YNFKEQ. In DNA form, the CDR3 reads TGTGCCAGCAGCCAACTGGGCGGGGATCCCAATGAGCAGTTCTTC. It translates to CASSQLGGDPNEQFF.